The next 23 T cell receptor beta chains were all read from a single sample in a study of CD8+ T cells in alopecia areata. cDNA serving as the sequencing template came from extracted, reverse transcribed RNA. TCRdb keeps only in-frame clones here, not all; method: immunoSEQ multiplex PCR. This sample carries more than 90,000 clones, 35% to 40% of them seen once, and the ten largest clones take 3% to 3.5%. Sequenced material: CD4+ T cells sorted from blood. The origin of the receptors is a human donor with alopecia areata.

The chain has TRBV5-1 and TRBJ2-5; D ambiguous. The ends were cut back, 0 bases at V and 2 bases at J, with 11 bases in the middle. The germline CDR1 and CDR2 sequences are SGHRS and YFSETQ. The CDR3 extends over 15 amino acids. The DNA of the CDR3 is TGCGCCAGCAGCTTGGGCCTCATGGGGCAAGAGACCCAGTACTTC. It translates to CASSLGLMGQETQYF.

J is TRBJ2-7 and V is TRBV5-1; 7 nucleotides agree with TRBD2. CDR3 length equals 16 residues. Germline CDR1 SGHRS, CDR2 YFSETQ. With 1 base clipped from V and 2 bases from J, the junction kept 9 bases outside the gene matches. The CDR3 reads CASSLTSSGPTYEQYF. The CDR3, as DNA: TGCGCCAGCAGCTTGACCTCTAGCGGTCCTACCTACGAGCAGTACTTC.

This clone was detected a few times. The rearrangement uses TRBV28 and TRBJ2-1; 11 bases fit TRBD1. Germline V gene data show CDR1 as MDHEN and CDR2 as SYDVKM. The CDR3 length is 15 residues. The V and J ends lost 6 bases and 8 bases, in that order; junction bases with no gene match: 9. CDR3 protein: CASRSGQGAAYEQFF. The DNA of the CDR3 is TGTGCCAGCAGATCAGGACAGGGGGCGGCTTATGAGCAGTTCTTC.

The V gene is TRBV5-1, the J gene TRBJ2-1, with D perhaps matching TRBD2 (6 bases). CDR3 length: 17 residues. Trimming left V 0 bases short and J 2 bases short, with 15 bases between. CDR1 and CDR2 from the germline V gene are SGHRS and YFSETQ. CDR3: CASSLATLSSAYNEQFF. CDR3 nucleotides: TGCGCCAGCAGCTTGGCTACACTCTCTAGCGCCTACAATGAGCAGTTCTTC.

The CDR3: CSVEGRHRFQETQYF. The CDR3, as DNA: TGCAGCGTTGAAGGCCGACACCGGTTCCAAGAGACCCAGTACTTC. The genes are TRBV29-1 and TRBJ2-5; unclear D gene. V was cut by 1 base and J by 1 base, with 13 bases left in between. Germline CDR1 reads SQVTM; CDR2 reads ANQGSEA. This CDR3 contains 15 residues.

CDR3: CASSMGLINIQYF. CDR3 sequence (DNA): TGTGCCAGCAGCATGGGGTTGATTAACATTCAGTACTTC. This chain uses TRBV2 with TRBJ2-4, with D hard to call. V lost 6 bases, J lost 7 bases, and 13 bases lay in between. The CDR3 spans 13 residues. CDR1 SNHLY and CDR2 FYNNEI come from the germline V gene.

This clone showed up just a few times. The rearrangement links TRBV18 to TRBJ2-7, with 7 bases that match TRBD1. The germline V gene encodes CDR1 KGHSH and CDR2 LQKENI. After removal of 0 bases from V and 2 bases from J, the junction contained 1 base not matched to a gene. The CDR3 covers 14 residues. The chain's CDR3 is CASSPPGQTYEQYF. DNA for the CDR3: TGTGCCAGCTCACCACCGGGACAGACCTACGAGCAGTACTTC.

This clone was counted once. This chain links TRBV7-9 with TRBJ2-3; 8 bases match TRBD2. CDR3 length equals 15 residues. With 5 bases clipped from V and 2 bases from J, the junction kept 6 bases outside the gene matches. Germline assignment: CDR1 SEHNR and CDR2 FQNEAQ (reference sequence). CDR3 in DNA: TGTGCCAGCAGCCCCGGACTAGCAGACACAGATACGCAGTATTTT. It yields the protein CASSPGLADTDTQYF.

This clone was observed a few times. The gene calls are TRBV5-1 and TRBJ1-1, with no clear D. From germline, CDR1 is SGHRS and CDR2 YFSETQ. This CDR3 is 14 amino acids long. V lost 0 bases, J lost 0 bases, and 6 bases lay in between. The CDR3 protein is CASSLDTVNTEAFF. For the CDR3, the DNA is TGCGCCAGCAGCTTGGATACGGTGAACACTGAAGCTTTCTTT. Drawing the rest from reference TRBV5-1 and TRBJ1-1, the complete variable domain is KAGVTQTPRYLIKTRGQQVTLSCSPISGHRSVSWYQQTPGQGLQFLFEYFSETQRNKGNFPGRFSGRQFSNSRSEMNVSTLELGDSALYLCASSLDTVNTEAFFGQGTRLTVV.

The chain carries TRBV29-1 and TRBJ2-1, with unresolved D. Trimming shortened V by 2 bases and J by 5 bases, and 10 bases separated the two germline ends. The CDR3 has 13 amino acids. CDR1 is SQVTM and CDR2 is ANQGSEA in the germline V gene. CDR3 sequence: CSVESDLNNEQFF. DNA for the CDR3: TGCAGCGTTGAATCAGACCTTAACAATGAGCAGTTCTTC.

The CDR3 protein is CASRGDLNEQFF. In nucleotides, the CDR3 is TGTGCCAGCAGGGGGGACTTGAATGAGCAGTTCTTC. The gene calls are TRBV2 and TRBJ2-1; D might be TRBD2 (6 bases). The CDR3 sequence is 12 residues long. Between the trimmed V and J ends, which lost 6 bases and 7 bases, there was a span of 10 bases. Germline assignment: CDR1 SNHLY and CDR2 FYNNEI.

This clone has a handful of counts. The V call is TRBV6-5, the J call TRBJ1-1; D is undetermined. The CDR3 is made up of 14 amino acids. CDR1 and CDR2 from the germline V gene are MNHEY and SVGAGI. The V gene lost 4 bases and the J gene lost 1 base, with 10 bases spanning the gap. The CDR3 loop reads CASSSRIRNTEAFF. The CDR3 DNA sequence: TGTGCCAGCAGTTCGCGAATCCGGAACACTGAAGCTTTCTTT.

V and J are TRBV9 and TRBJ1-1, with a weak D call TRBD1 (6 bases). This CDR3 has 15 residues. Trimming removed 0 bases from V and 4 bases from J, with 13 bases in between. CDR1 is SGDLS and CDR2 is YYNGEE in the germline V gene. The DNA of the CDR3 is TGTGCCAGCAGCGTAGTTGGGCAGGGGAGCACTGAAGCTTTCTTT. Protein: CASSVVGQGSTEAFF.

The V gene is TRBV5-1, the J gene TRBJ1-1; 7 positions agree with TRBD1. CDR1 is SGHRS, CDR2 YFSETQ, per germline. The V and J ends lost 2 bases and 5 bases, in that order; junction bases with no gene match: 15. There are 17 residues in the CDR3. The CDR3 nucleotides are TGCGCCAGCAGCTTCCCGACAGGGTCAAAGGTTTGGACTGAAGCTTTCTTT. It codes for CASSFPTGSKVWTEAFF.

This chain links TRBV7-2 with TRBJ1-5, with D possibly matching TRBD1 (5 bases). The CDR3 loop spans 14 amino acids. Germline V gene data show CDR1 as SGHTA and CDR2 as FQGNSA. V was trimmed by 3 bases and J by 6 bases, leaving 12 bases between them. CDR3 sequence: CASSLSGSVQPQHF. The DNA for the CDR3 is TGTGCCAGCAGCTTGTCAGGGTCTGTTCAGCCCCAGCATTTT.

The CDR3 sequence is CVVGDTPYEQYF. The CDR3 DNA is TGTGTGGTCGGGGACACCCCCTACGAGCAGTACTTC. V and J are TRBV7-9 and TRBJ2-7; D perhaps matches TRBD1 (6 bases). The germline V gene has CDR1 SEHNR and CDR2 FQNEAQ (reference sequence). The CDR3 runs 12 residues. Full variable domain (missing parts from reference TRBV7-9 and TRBJ2-7): DTGVSQNPRHKITKRGQNVTFRCDPISEHNRLYWYRQTLGQGPEFLTYFQNEAQLEKSRLLSDRFSAERPKGSFSTLEIQRTEQGDSAMYLCVVGDTPYEQYFGPGTRLTVT.

The J gene is TRBJ2-4, the V gene TRBV29-1; D remains ambiguous. The CDR3 has 13 residues. Germline V gene data show CDR1 as SQVTM and CDR2 as ANQGSEA. Trimming stripped 4 bases from V and 4 bases from J, with 11 bases between. CDR3 DNA sequence: TGCAGCGTTGCGGACGTACCAAAAAACATTCAGTACTTC. Its protein is CSVADVPKNIQYF.

The rearrangement uses TRBV30 and TRBJ2-4; tentatively, D is TRBD2 (6 bases). The CDR3 length is 13 residues. Germline CDR1 GTSNPN, CDR2 SVGIG (reference sequence). Trimming took 0 bases from V and 5 from J, leaving 8 bases between them. This CDR3 reads CAWSVAGQNIQYF. DNA for the CDR3: TGTGCCTGGAGTGTAGCGGGTCAAAACATTCAGTACTTC.

Only a few counts were recorded for this clone. The chain joins TRBV5-1 to TRBJ2-6; D gene unclear. The ends were cut back, 1 base at V and 0 bases at J, with 5 bases in the middle. The CDR3 covers 15 residues. Germline V gene sequence: CDR1 SGHRS, CDR2 YFSETQ. CDR3 DNA: TGCGCCAGCAGCTTGTCAGGCTCTGGGGCCAACGTCCTGACTTTC. Residues: CASSLSGSGANVLTF. Complete variable domain (other parts from reference TRBV5-1 and TRBJ2-6): KAGVTQTPRYLIKTRGQQVTLSCSPISGHRSVSWYQQTPGQGLQFLFEYFSETQRNKGNFPGRFSGRQFSNSRSEMNVSTLELGDSALYLCASSLSGSGANVLTFGAGSRLTVL.

The chain has TRBV10-2 and TRBJ1-1, with 9 bases matching TRBD1. Looked up from germline, CDR1 is WSHSY and CDR2 is SAAADI. V was clipped by 10 bases and J by 0 bases; unmatched bases: 3. The CDR3 is made up of 13 amino acids. CDR3 sequence: CATGTGMNTEAFF. CDR3 DNA sequence: TGCGCCACCGGGACAGGGATGAACACTGAAGCTTTCTTT.

The chain uses TRBV5-1 and TRBJ2-1; 9 bases map to TRBD1. J lost 8 bases, V lost 3 bases, and 3 bases had no gene match. The CDR3 is made up of 13 amino acids. The germline V gene has CDR1 SGHRS and CDR2 YFSETQ. Here the CDR3 reads CASSSHRGHEQFF. The CDR3 bases are TGCGCCAGCAGCTCCCACAGGGGGCATGAGCAGTTCTTC.

The genes are TRBV4-1 and TRBJ2-7; D gene unclear. The CDR3 extends over 13 amino acids. V was cut by 4 bases and J by 6 bases, with 13 bases left in between. Germline values: CDR1 MGHRA, CDR2 YSYEKL. The CDR3 DNA reads as TGCGCCAGCAGCCCCCGGACCGGCGGCGAGCAGTACTTC. It translates to CASSPRTGGEQYF.

The chain employs TRBV2 and TRBJ2-7; D remains ambiguous. V lost 2 bases and J 1 base, leaving 9 bases between the germline ends. CDR3 length: 14 residues. The V gene's germline CDR1 is SNHLY and CDR2 FYNNEI. The chain's CDR3 is CASSEYPSSYEQYF. The CDR3 DNA reads as TGTGCCAGCAGTGAATACCCGTCTTCCTACGAGCAGTACTTC.